Listed below are T cell receptor beta chains from one sample, sequenced in a study of beta chain features in type 1 diabetes. Assay: immunoSEQ multiplex PCR; the TCRdb copy retains only in-frame clones and omits some. The table has some 500,000 clones, 11% seen once. Specimen: naive CD4+ T cells from blood. The receptors here all came from a woman aged 18-29 years in good health. Both conserved end residues are part of each CDR3. The D gene is left open where the match is weak. Where a row states a size, it is once, few, many or the class of an expanded clone; other rows omit it.

TRBJ2-5 - few TRBV7-2 TGTGCCAGCAGCTCAGGACAGAGACAAGAGACCCAGTACTTC CASSSGQRQETQYF
TRBJ1-1 - few TRBV27 TGTGCCAGCAGATCAGGGATGGACACTGAAGCTTTCTTT CASRSGMDTEAFF
TRBJ2-3 - - TRBV15 TGTGCCACCAGCAGAGATCGTCCCGGGGATACGCAGTATTTT CATSRDRPGDTQYF
TRBJ1-6 TRBD1 - TRBV7-3 TGTGCCAGCACCTCGGGACAGCTAAATTCACCCCTCCACTTT CASTSGQLNSPLHF
TRBJ1-3 - - TRBV29-1 TGCAGCGTTGGTTCTCTCTCTGGAAACACCATATATTTT CSVGSLSGNTIYF
TRBJ2-3 - - TRBV2 TGTGCCAGCAGTACGAGCACAGATACGCAGTATTTT CASSTSTDTQYF
TRBJ2-3 TRBD2 few TRBV7-6 TGTGCCAGCAGCCCCACTAGCGGGAGAGATACGCAGTATTTT CASSPTSGRDTQYF
TRBJ1-2 - - TRBV5-1 TGCGCCAGCAGCTTCGGGGATAACTATGGCTACACCTTC CASSFGDNYGYTF
TRBJ1-5 - few TRBV7-2 TGTGCCAGCAGCTTAGTACAAGCTCAGCCCCAGCATTTT CASSLVQAQPQHF
TRBJ1-1 TRBD1 - TRBV28 TGTGCCAGCAGATTGACAGGGTTAAGATTCACTGAAGCTTTCTTT CASRLTGLRFTEAFF
TRBJ1-6 - - TRBV7-9 TGTGCCAGCAGCTTACAGTCGCCGGATTCACCCCTCCACTTT CASSLQSPDSPLHF
TRBJ1-1 - - TRBV2 TGTGCCAGCATAGGTAGCACTGAAGCTTTCTTT CASIGSTEAFF
TRBJ2-6 - few TRBV5-1 TGCGCCAGCAGCGGGGGGCGCGGCTCTGGGGCCAACGTCCTGACTTTC CASSGGRGSGANVLTF
TRBJ2-7 TRBD1 - TRBV18 TGTGCCAGCTCACCACCACTCAACAGGGGGCAGTACGAGCAGTACTTC CASSPPLNRGQYEQYF
TRBJ1-2 - few TRBV4-3 TGCGCCAGCAGCCAAGAGCAAACAACAGGGGGCTACACCTTC CASSQEQTTGGYTF
TRBJ2-6 - - TRBV29-1 TGCAGCGTTCAGGGTTACTCTGGGGCCAACGTCCTGACTTTC CSVQGYSGANVLTF
TRBJ1-2 TRBD1 few TRBV7-2 TGTGCCAGCAGCGACCGAGCCGGGACAGGGGCCCCCCGCTATGGCTACACCTTC CASSDRAGTGAPRYGYTF
TRBJ2-3 - - TRBV10-3 TGTGCCATCAGTGAAGGGGGTAGAAGGGACACAGATACGCAGTATTTT CAISEGGRRDTDTQYF
TRBJ1-2 - - TRBV19 TGTGCCAGTAGTGAGCTAGCAGGCTACACCTTC CASSELAGYTF
TRBJ2-1 - few TRBV29-1 TGCAGCGTTGTTATGGGGAATGAGCAGTTCTTC CSVVMGNEQFF
TRBJ2-7 - - TRBV7-9 TGTGCCAGCAGCTTTCCTGCCTACGAGCAGTACTTC CASSFPAYEQYF
TRBJ2-5 - few TRBV29-1 TGCAGCGTTAAGGGTGGTAGGGATGTGGAGACCCAGTACTTC CSVKGGRDVETQYF
TRBJ1-2 - - TRBV9 TGTGCCAGCAGCCCGAGCCCCCAAAACTGGGGGAAAAACTATGGCTACACCTTC CASSPSPQNWGKNYGYTF
TRBJ1-3 TRBD1 - TRBV10-3 TGTGCCATCAGCCCGGGACAGGGGAGTAACACCATATATTTT CAISPGQGSNTIYF
TRBJ1-1 - - TRBV20-1 TGCAGTGCTAGAGTGACGGTGGGAGCTTTCTTT CSARVTVGAFF
TRBJ2-7 TRBD1 few TRBV5-1 TGCGCCAGCAGCTTTGGACAGGGGGCTGTGTTCGGTGAGCAGTACTTC CASSFGQGAVFGEQYF
TRBJ2-2 - - TRBV7-9 TGTGCCAGCAGCGCCGTCAGTGCCGGGGAGCTGTTTTTT CASSAVSAGELFF
TRBJ1-1 - - TRBV5-1 TGCGCCAGCAGTGTACCCCCGGGAGCTTTCTTT CASSVPPGAFF
TRBJ1-1 - few TRBV19 TGTGCCAGTACCCCGCTTGTGGGCAGTTTGAACACTGAAGCTTTCTTT CASTPLVGSLNTEAFF
TRBJ2-5 - few TRBV2 TGTGCCAGCACCGAGCCGGGACTCTCGCAAGAGACCCAGTACTTC CASTEPGLSQETQYF
TRBJ2-3 - - TRBV5-1 TGCGCCAGCACCACTAGCCACTCTAGCACAGATACGCAGTATTTT CASTTSHSSTDTQYF
TRBJ2-5 - few TRBV19 TGTGCCAGTAGCTGGTCGGGCCCCGGACCTGCAGAGACCCAGTACTTC CASSWSGPGPAETQYF
TRBJ2-4 - few TRBV4-1 TGCGCCAGCAGCCAAGCTTTACCGAAAAACATTCAGTACTTC CASSQALPKNIQYF
TRBJ2-5 TRBD2 few TRBV30 TGTGCCTGGAGTAAATCCTTCCGGGAGGGCCGCGGGACCCAGTACTTC CAWSKSFREGRGTQYF
TRBJ2-1 - few TRBV11-2 TGTGCCAGCAGCTTAGTCGTATCCTACAATGAGCAGTTCTTC CASSLVVSYNEQFF
TRBJ1-1 - - TRBV14 TGTGCCAGCAGCCAAGATGTCCGTCAGGCAGCTTTCTTT CASSQDVRQAAFF
TRBJ1-5 TRBD1 few TRBV30 TGTGCCTGGGGAATCGGGACAGGCAATCAGCCCCAGCATTTT CAWGIGTGNQPQHF
TRBJ2-6 - few TRBV4-1 TGCGCCAGCAAGGTTACGGGGTTAGGGGCCAACGTCCTGACTTTC CASKVTGLGANVLTF
TRBJ2-3 TRBD2 - TRBV11-3 TGTGCCAGCAGCTTAGCTGGGACTAGCGTAGATACGCAGTATTTT CASSLAGTSVDTQYF
TRBJ1-1 TRBD1 many TRBV30 TGTGCCTGGAGCCAAACGACAGGGACTGAAGCTTTCTTT CAWSQTTGTEAFF
TRBJ1-5 TRBD1 - TRBV23-1 TGCGCCAGCAGTCGGCAGGGGGCTAGACAGCCCCAGCATTTT CASSRQGARQPQHF
TRBJ2-5 - few TRBV20-1 TGCAGTGCTAGTCCGGAGTACTTC CSASPEYF
TRBJ2-7 - - TRBV7-3 TGTGCCAGCAGCTTAGGGAGGACCTACGAGCAGTACTTC CASSLGRTYEQYF
TRBJ1-4 - - TRBV4-3 TGCGCCAGCAGCCAGGTCCGGACGGCGGAGGGTGAAAAACTGTTTTTT CASSQVRTAEGEKLFF
TRBJ1-1 - - TRBV29-1 TGCAGCGTGGAGGGACGGTTAATGTACACTGAAGCTTTCTTT CSVEGRLMYTEAFF
TRBJ2-2 - - TRBV19 TGTGCCAGTACAGATTATCTATCCGTCACCGGGGAGCTGTTTTTT CASTDYLSVTGELFF
TRBJ2-3 TRBD2 - TRBV9 TGTGCCAGCAGCGTCGGGACTAGCGGGATGGGGACAGATACGCAGTATTTT CASSVGTSGMGTDTQYF
TRBJ1-1 TRBD1 few TRBV7-3 TGTGCCAGCAGCTTAGCAGGGGGCCTCAACACTGAAGCTTTCTTT CASSLAGGLNTEAFF
TRBJ1-6 TRBD1 - TRBV10-3 TGTGCCATCAGTGAGGGACAGGGGGCGAGTAATTCACCCCTCCACTTT CAISEGQGASNSPLHF
TRBJ2-3 - - TRBV7-9 TGTGCCAGCAGCCGATCTAGCGGCACAGATACGCAGTATTTT CASSRSSGTDTQYF
TRBJ2-7 TRBD1 - TRBV6-5 TGTGCCAGACGCTTCCGGACAGGCTACGAGCAGTACTTC CARRFRTGYEQYF
TRBJ2-3 - few TRBV2 TGTGCCAGCAACCGGCAGGGGACAGATACGCAGTATTTT CASNRQGTDTQYF
TRBJ1-4 - few TRBV7-9 TGTGCCAGCAGCTACACATTAGGGTTTTTTTTCGGAGAAAAACTGTTTTTT CASSYTLGFFFGEKLFF